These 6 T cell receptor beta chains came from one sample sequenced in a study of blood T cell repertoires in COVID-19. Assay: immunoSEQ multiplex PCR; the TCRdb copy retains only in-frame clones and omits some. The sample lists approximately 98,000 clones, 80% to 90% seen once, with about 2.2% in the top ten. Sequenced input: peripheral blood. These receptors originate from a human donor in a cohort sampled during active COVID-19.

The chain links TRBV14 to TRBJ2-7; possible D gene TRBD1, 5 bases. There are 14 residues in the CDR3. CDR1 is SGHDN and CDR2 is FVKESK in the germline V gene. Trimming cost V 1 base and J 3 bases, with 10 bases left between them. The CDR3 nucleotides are TGTGCCAGCAGCCAAGGGGTAGGGGACTACGAGCAGTACTTC. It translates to CASSQGVGDYEQYF. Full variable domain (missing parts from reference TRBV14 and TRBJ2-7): EAGVTQFPSHSVIEKGQTVTLRCDPISGHDNLYWYRRVMGKEIKFLLHFVKESKQDESGMPNNRFLAERTGGTYSTLKVQPAELEDSGVYFCASSQGVGDYEQYFGPGTRLTVT.

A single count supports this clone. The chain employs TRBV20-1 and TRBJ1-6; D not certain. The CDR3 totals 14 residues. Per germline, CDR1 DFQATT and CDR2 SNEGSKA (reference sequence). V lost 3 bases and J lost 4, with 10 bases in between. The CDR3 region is CSASDGGYNSPLHF. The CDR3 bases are TGCAGTGCTAGTGACGGCGGATATAATTCACCCCTCCACTTT.

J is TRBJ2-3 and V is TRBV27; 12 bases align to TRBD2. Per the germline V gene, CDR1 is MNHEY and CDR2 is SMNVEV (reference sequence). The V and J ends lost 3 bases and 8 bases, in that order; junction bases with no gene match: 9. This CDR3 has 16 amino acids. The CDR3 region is CASSFWTSGARTTQYF. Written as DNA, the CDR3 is TGTGCCAGCAGTTTCTGGACTAGCGGGGCAAGAACTACGCAGTATTTT.

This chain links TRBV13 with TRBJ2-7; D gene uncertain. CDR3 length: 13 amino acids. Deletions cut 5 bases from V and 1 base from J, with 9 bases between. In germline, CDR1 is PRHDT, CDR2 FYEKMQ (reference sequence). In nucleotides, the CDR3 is TGTGCCAGCAGCGGCGACACTTCCTACGAGCAGTACTTC. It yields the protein CASSGDTSYEQYF.

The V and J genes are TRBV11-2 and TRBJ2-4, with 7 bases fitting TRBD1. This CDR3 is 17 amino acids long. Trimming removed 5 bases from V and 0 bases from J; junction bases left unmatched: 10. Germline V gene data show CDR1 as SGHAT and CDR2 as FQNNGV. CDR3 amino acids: CASSPLQGNLAKNIQYF. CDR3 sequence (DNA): TGTGCCAGCAGCCCCCTACAGGGGAACTTAGCCAAAAACATTCAGTACTTC.

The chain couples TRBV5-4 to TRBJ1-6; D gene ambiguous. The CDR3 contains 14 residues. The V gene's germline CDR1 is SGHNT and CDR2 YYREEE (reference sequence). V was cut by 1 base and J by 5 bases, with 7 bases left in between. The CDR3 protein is CASSLLQNNSPLHF. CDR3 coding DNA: TGTGCCAGCAGCTTGTTACAGAATAATTCACCCCTCCACTTT.